This TCR beta chain was captured by sequencing in a study of T cell clones after liver transplantation. Study-wide context: Samples came from ITN030ST, which attempted immunosuppression withdrawal within 2 years of liver transplantation. TCRbeta sequencing after a pre-transplant mixed lymphocyte reaction identified graft-donor-reactive clones, later tracked in post-transplant blood.

The ends were cut back, 3 bases at V and 6 bases at J, with 6 bases in the middle. The length of the CDR3 is 11 residues. The germline V gene has CDR1 LNHDA and CDR2 SQIVND (reference sequence). With respect to this clone: Its antigen is undetermined.

Assay used: immunoSEQ multiplex PCR; TCRdb lists only in-frame clones, some missing. The table lists under 55,000 clones, approximately 87% of them singletons. General study points: Migration into the graft, not deletion, may explain lost graft donor-reactive T cells.

The source material was CD8+ T cells from blood, sampled 12 months after liver transplant. The chain combines TRBV19 with TRBJ2-7; D is undetermined. This TCR was recovered from a human patient who received a liver transplant. Some T cells may possibly be graft donor cells. This chain's CDR3 is CASSMGFEQYF. Here the CDR3 DNA reads TGTGCCAGTAGTATGGGCTTCGAGCAGTACTTC.